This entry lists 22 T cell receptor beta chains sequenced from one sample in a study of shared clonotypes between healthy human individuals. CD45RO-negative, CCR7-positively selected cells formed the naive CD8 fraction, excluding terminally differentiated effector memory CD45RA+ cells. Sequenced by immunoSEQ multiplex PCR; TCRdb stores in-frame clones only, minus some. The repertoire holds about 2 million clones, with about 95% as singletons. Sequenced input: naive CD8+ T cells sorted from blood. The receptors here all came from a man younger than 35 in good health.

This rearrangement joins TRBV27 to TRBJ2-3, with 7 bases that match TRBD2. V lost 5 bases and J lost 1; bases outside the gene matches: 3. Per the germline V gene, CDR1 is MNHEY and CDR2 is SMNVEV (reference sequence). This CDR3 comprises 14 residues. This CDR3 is CASSRTRGTDTQYF. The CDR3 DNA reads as TGTGCCAGCAGTCGGACTAGAGGCACAGATACGCAGTATTTT.

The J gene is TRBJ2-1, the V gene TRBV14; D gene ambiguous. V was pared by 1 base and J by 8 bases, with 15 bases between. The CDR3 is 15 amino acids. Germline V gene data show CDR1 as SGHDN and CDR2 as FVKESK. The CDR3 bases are TGTGCCAGCAGCCAAGGTGTAGCAGTAGGCGATGAGCAGTTCTTC. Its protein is CASSQGVAVGDEQFF.

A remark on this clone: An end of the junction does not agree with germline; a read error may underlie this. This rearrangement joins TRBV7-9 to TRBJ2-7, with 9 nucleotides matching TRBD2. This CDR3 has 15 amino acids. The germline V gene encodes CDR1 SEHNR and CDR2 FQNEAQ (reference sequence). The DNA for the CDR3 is TGTGCCAGCAGCTCCCCCGGGACTAGCTCCTCCGAGCAGTACTTC. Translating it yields CASSSPGTSSSEQYF.

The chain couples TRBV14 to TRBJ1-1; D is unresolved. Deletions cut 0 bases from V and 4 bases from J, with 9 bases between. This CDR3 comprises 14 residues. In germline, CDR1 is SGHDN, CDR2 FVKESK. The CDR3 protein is CASSQERSITEAFF. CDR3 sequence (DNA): TGTGCCAGCAGCCAAGAACGAAGTATCACTGAAGCTTTCTTT. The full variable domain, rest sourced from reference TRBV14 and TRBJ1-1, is EAGVTQFPSHSVIEKGQTVTLRCDPISGHDNLYWYRRVMGKEIKFLLHFVKESKQDESGMPNNRFLAERTGGTYSTLKVQPAELEDSGVYFCASSQERSITEAFFGQGTRLTVV.

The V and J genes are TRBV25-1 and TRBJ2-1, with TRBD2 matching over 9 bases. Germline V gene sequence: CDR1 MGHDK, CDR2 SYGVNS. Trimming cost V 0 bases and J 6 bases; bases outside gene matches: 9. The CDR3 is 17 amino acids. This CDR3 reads CASSEYGRREGGNEQFF. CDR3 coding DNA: TGTGCCAGCAGTGAATATGGACGGCGGGAGGGCGGCAATGAGCAGTTCTTC.

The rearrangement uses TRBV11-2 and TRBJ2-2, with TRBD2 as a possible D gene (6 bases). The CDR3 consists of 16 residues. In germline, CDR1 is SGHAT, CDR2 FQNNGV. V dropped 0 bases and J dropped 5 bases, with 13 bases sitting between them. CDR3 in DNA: TGTGCCAGCAGCTTAGAGGGAGGTAGTTATACCGGGGAGCTGTTTTTT. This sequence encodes CASSLEGGSYTGELFF.

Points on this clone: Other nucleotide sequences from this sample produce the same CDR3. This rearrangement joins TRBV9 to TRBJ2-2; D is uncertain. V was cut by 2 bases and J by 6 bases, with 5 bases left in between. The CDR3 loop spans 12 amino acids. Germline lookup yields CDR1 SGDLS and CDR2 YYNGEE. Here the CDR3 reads CASSVGPGELFF. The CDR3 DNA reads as TGTGCCAGCAGCGTGGGTCCCGGGGAGCTGTTTTTT.

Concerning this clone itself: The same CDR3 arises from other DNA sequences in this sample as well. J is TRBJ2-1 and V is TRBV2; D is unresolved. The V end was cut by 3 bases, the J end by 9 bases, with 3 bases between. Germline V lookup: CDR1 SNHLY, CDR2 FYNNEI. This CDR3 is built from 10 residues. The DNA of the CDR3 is TGTGCCAGCAGTGAGGCTGAGCAGTTCTTC. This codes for CASSEAEQFF.

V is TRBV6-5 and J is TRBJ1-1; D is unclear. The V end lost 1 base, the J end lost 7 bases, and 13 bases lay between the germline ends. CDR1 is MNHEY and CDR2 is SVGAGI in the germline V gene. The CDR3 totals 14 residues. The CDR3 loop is CASSYLGNTLEAFF. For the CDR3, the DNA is TGTGCCAGCAGTTACTTGGGGAATACTCTTGAAGCTTTCTTT.

The CDR3 spells CASSEGDDFSYGYTF. CDR3 sequence (DNA): TGTGCCAGCAGCGAGGGGGACGATTTTAGCTATGGCTACACCTTC. The V and J genes are TRBV9 and TRBJ1-2; D might be TRBD1 (6 bases). Trimming took off 3 bases at V and 4 bases at J, with 16 bases between the two ends. The CDR3 runs to 15 residues. Germline loops: CDR1 SGDLS, CDR2 YYNGEE.

The CDR3 DNA is TGTGCCAGCAGGGTCCTCAATATGGGGAACTATGGCTACACCTTC. Translating it yields CASRVLNMGNYGYTF. V and J are TRBV27 and TRBJ1-2; D remains unclear. CDR3 length equals 15 residues. In germline, CDR1 is MNHEY, CDR2 SMNVEV (reference sequence). V dropped 6 bases and J dropped 2 bases, with 16 bases sitting between them.

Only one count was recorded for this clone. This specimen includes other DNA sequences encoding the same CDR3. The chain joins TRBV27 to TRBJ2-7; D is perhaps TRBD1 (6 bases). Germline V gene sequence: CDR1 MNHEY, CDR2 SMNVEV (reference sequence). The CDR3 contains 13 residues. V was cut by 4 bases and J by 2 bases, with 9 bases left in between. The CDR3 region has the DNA TGTGCCAGCAGTTATGCAGGGGCCTACGAGCAGTACTTC. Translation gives CASSYAGAYEQYF.

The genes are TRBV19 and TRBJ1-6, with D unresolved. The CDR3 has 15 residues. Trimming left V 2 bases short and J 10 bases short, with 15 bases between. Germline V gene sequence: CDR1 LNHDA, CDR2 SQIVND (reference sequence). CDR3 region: CASSIQAEGASPLHF. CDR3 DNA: TGTGCCAGTAGTATACAGGCAGAAGGAGCATCACCCCTCCACTTT.

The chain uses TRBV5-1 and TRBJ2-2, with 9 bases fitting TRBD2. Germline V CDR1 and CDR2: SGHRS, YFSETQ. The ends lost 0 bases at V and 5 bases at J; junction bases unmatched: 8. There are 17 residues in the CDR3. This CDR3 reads CASSLEVAGVGTGELFF. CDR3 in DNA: TGCGCCAGCAGCTTGGAGGTAGCGGGAGTGGGTACCGGGGAGCTGTTTTTT.

CDR3 DNA: TGTGCCACCCGTTTGTGGGGGAAAGAGACCCAGTACTTC. Protein sequence: CATRLWGKETQYF. V and J are TRBV5-4 and TRBJ2-5, with D possibly called TRBD1 or TRBD2 (5 bases each). CDR3 length equals 13 residues. Germline V gene lookup returns CDR1 SGHNT and CDR2 YYREEE (reference sequence). V was clipped by 9 bases and J by 3 bases, with 15 bases between them.

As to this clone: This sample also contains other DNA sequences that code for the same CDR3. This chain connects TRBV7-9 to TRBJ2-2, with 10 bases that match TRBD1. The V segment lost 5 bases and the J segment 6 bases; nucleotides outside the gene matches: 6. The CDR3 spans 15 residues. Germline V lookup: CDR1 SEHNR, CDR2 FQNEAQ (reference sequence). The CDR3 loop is CASSLGQGEAGELFF. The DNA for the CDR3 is TGTGCCAGCAGCCTAGGACAGGGGGAGGCCGGGGAGCTGTTTTTT.

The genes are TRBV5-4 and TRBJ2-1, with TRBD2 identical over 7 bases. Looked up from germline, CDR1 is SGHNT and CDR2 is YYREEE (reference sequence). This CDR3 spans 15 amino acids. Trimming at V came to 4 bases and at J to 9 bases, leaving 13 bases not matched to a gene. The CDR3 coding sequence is TGTGCCAGCAGCAGCGGTCCTAGCGGATGGGGTGAGCAGTTCTTC. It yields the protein CASSSGPSGWGEQFF. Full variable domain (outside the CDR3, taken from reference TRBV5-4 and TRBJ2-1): ETGVTQSPTHLIKTRGQQVTLRCSSQSGHNTVSWYQQALGQGPQFIFQYYREEENGRGNFPPRFSGLQFPNYSSELNVNALELDDSALYLCASSSGPSGWGEQFFGPGTRLTVL.

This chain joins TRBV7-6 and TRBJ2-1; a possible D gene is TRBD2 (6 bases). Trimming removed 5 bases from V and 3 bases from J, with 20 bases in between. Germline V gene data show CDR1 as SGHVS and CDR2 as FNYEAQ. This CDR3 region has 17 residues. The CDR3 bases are TGTGCCAGCAGCAAGCTAGCCGGGACTGGGGGCTACAATGAGCAGTTCTTC. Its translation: CASSKLAGTGGYNEQFF.

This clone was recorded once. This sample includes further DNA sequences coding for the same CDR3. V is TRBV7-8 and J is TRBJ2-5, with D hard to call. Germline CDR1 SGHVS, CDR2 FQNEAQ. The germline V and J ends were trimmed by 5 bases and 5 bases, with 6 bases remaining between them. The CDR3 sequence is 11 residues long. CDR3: CASSPGETQYF. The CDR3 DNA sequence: TGTGCCAGCAGCCCCGGCGAGACCCAGTACTTC.

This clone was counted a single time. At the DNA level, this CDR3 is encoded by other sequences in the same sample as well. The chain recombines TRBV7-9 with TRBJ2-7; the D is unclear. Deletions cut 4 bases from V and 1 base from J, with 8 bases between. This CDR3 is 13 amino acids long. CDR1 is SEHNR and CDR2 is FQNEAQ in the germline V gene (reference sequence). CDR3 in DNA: TGTGCCAGCAGCTCCCCTACTTCCTACGAGCAGTACTTC. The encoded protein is CASSSPTSYEQYF.

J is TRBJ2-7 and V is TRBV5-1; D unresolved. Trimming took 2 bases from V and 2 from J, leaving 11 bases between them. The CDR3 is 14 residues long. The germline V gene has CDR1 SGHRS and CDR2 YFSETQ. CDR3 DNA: TGCGCCAGCAGCTTTGGTGCCTTCCCCTACGAGCAGTACTTC. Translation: CASSFGAFPYEQYF.

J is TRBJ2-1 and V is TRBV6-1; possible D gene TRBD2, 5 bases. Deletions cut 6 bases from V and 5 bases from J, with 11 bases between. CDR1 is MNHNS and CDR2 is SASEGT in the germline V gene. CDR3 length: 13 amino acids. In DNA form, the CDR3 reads TGTGCCAGCAGCCTGGACGGGGACAATGAGCAGTTCTTC. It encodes CASSLDGDNEQFF.